Listed below are T cell receptor beta chains from one sample, sequenced in a study of shared clonotypes between healthy human individuals. The protocol was immunoSEQ multiplex PCR, while the TCRdb copy is restricted to in-frame clones and leaves out a portion. Here the sample spans roughly 450,000 clones, around 74% being singletons. Input material: PBMCs. These receptors came from a middle-aged woman in good health. Some clones in this sample may be carry-over from other donors' samples. Both conserved end residues are part of each CDR3. The D gene is left open where the match is weak. Size values are once, few and many counts, or a class for expanded clones, and some rows have none.

>TRBJ2-3|-|-|TRBV5-1
CASSRGVRQGGDTQYF
TGCGCCAGCAGCCGAGGGGTAAGGCAGGGTGGAGATACGCAGTATTTT
>TRBJ1-1|once|-|TRBV7-9
CASSPRGGLETEAFF
TGTGCCAGCAGCCCCCGGGGGGGGCTAGAAACTGAAGCTTTCTTT
>TRBJ2-7|once|-|TRBV25-1
CASSEWGGGNEQYF
TGTGCCAGCAGTGAATGGGGAGGGGGCAACGAGCAGTACTTC
>TRBJ2-6|few|-|TRBV4-2
CASSQAVGATGANVLTF
TGTGCCAGCAGCCAAGCAGTAGGGGCAACTGGGGCCAACGTCCTGACTTTC
>TRBJ1-5|-|-|TRBV7-8
CASSLGGAHQPQHF
TGTGCCAGCAGCTTAGGGGGAGCTCATCAGCCCCAGCATTTT
>TRBJ2-1|-|-|TRBV2
CASSTKDSSYNEQFF
TGTGCCAGCAGTACTAAAGATAGCTCCTACAATGAGCAGTTCTTC
>TRBJ1-2|many|-|TRBV6-1
CASSEDLERSVVYGYTF
TGTGCCAGCAGTGAAGATTTGGAACGATCGGTAGTCTATGGCTACACCTTC
>TRBJ2-7|-|-|TRBV9
CASSAGLGEQYF
TGTGCCAGCAGCGCCGGGTTGGGGGAGCAGTACTTC
>TRBJ1-6|-|-|TRBV30
CAWSFGTNGDSPLHF
TGTGCCTGGAGCTTCGGGACCAACGGGGATTCACCCCTCCACTTT
>TRBJ2-1|-|-|TRBV2
CASSESGALNEQFF
TGTGCCAGCAGTGAATCAGGGGCCCTCAATGAGCAGTTCTTC
>TRBJ2-2|-|-|TRBV30
CAWSVLALTRELFF
TGTGCCTGGAGTGTACTAGCTTTAACAAGGGAGCTGTTTTTT
>TRBJ2-1|-|-|TRBV7-2
CASSLASPGYNEQFF
TGTGCCAGCAGCTTAGCGTCGCCAGGGTACAATGAGCAGTTCTTC